The next 20 T cell receptor beta chains were all read from a single sample in a study of cytomegalovirus exposure and HLA in healthy donors. Primers included in the PCR were 60 Vbeta and 13 Jbeta primers. Sequencing used immunoSEQ multiplex PCR; TCRdb keeps in-frame clones, though not all of them. Among some 140,000 clones, roughly 70% were seen once, and the ten largest hold around 1.9%. Sequences were obtained from PBMCs. The receptor source for this set is a man aged 25 to 45 in good health and CMV-seronegative.

The gene calls are TRBV20-1 and TRBJ2-2, with no clear D. The CDR3 has 11 amino acids. Trimming left V 5 bases short and J 7 bases short, with 8 bases between. Germline CDR1 DFQATT, CDR2 SNEGSKA (reference sequence). The CDR3 nucleotides read TGCAGTGCTCTTCGGGTCGGGGAGCTGTTTTTT. Protein sequence: CSALRVGELFF.

The chain uses TRBV29-1 and TRBJ2-2; no firm D call. Deletions cut 7 bases from V and 3 bases from J, with 12 bases between. Germline V gives CDR1 SQVTM, CDR2 ANQGSEA. The CDR3 is 13 amino acids. The CDR3 loop is CSASVQDTGELFF. CDR3 sequence (DNA): TGCAGCGCTTCTGTGCAGGACACCGGGGAGCTGTTTTTT.

V and J are TRBV28 and TRBJ2-3, with 7 bases that match TRBD2. CDR1 MDHEN and CDR2 SYDVKM come from the germline V gene. With V trimmed by 6 bases and J by 1 base, 10 bases remained unmatched. The CDR3 runs to 16 residues. The CDR3 nucleotides read TGTGCCAGCAGCCCCTCAGCGGGGCGTCGCACAGATACGCAGTATTTT. This sequence encodes CASSPSAGRRTDTQYF.

The CDR3 nucleotides are TGTGCCAGCAGCGAATCTAGCGGGGGGGCGGTCGACAATGAGCAGTTCTTC. It specifies CASSESSGGAVDNEQFF. The chain carries TRBV7-2 and TRBJ2-1; 12 nucleotides line up with TRBD2. With V trimmed by 5 bases and J by 5 bases, 10 bases remained unmatched. Germline loops: CDR1 SGHTA, CDR2 FQGNSA. This CDR3 is 17 amino acids long.

This clone was counted between two and nine times. This chain uses TRBV11-2 with TRBJ1-6; maybe TRBD1 (5 bases). V was shortened by 6 bases and J by 8 bases, with 17 bases between the two germline ends. CDR1 is SGHAT and CDR2 is FQNNGV in the germline V gene. The CDR3 runs to 15 residues. The CDR3 DNA sequence: TGTGCCAGCAGGCTCGGGCAGGGTCAGGATTCACCCCTCCACTTT. It codes for CASRLGQGQDSPLHF.

This clone has more than one count but fewer than ten. The chain has TRBV28 and TRBJ2-5; D may be TRBD1 (5 bases). The J call could be wrong; TRBJ2-7 is a better fit for the DNA end. The CDR3 is 12 residues long. CDR1 MDHEN and CDR2 SYDVKM come from the germline V gene. CDR3 protein: CATLDSAYEQYF. CDR3 bases: TGTGCCACCCTAGACAGCGCCTACGAGCAGTACTTC.

This chain uses TRBV5-1 with TRBJ2-7; TRBD1 might be the D (5 bases). CDR3 length equals 14 residues. Germline V gene data show CDR1 as SGHRS and CDR2 as YFSETQ. The V gene lost 1 base and the J gene lost 3 bases, with 11 bases spanning the gap. The CDR3 nucleotides read TGCGCCAGCAGCTTGCAGGGCACCTACTACGAGCAGTACTTC. Its translation: CASSLQGTYYEQYF.

V and J are TRBV7-9 and TRBJ2-1; 9 bases are a match to TRBD2. V was pared by 1 base and J by 3 bases, with 4 bases of the junction left unmatched. CDR1 is SEHNR and CDR2 is FQNEAQ in the germline V gene (reference sequence). There are 16 residues in the CDR3. The CDR3 DNA reads TGTGCCAGCAGCTTAGACTGGCGGGGGGGCTACAATGAGCAGTTCTTC. The encoded protein is CASSLDWRGGYNEQFF. The variable domain in full, with the rest retrieved from reference TRBV7-9 and TRBJ2-1, is DTGVSQNPRHKITKRGQNVTFRCDPISEHNRLYWYRQTLGQGPEFLTYFQNEAQLEKSRLLSDRFSAERPKGSFSTLEIQRTEQGDSAMYLCASSLDWRGGYNEQFFGPGTRLTVL.

This sequence joins TRBV15 and TRBJ2-2, with 10 bases aligning to TRBD1. The CDR3 is 15 amino acids. CDR1 and CDR2 from the germline V gene are LNHNV and YYDKDF (reference sequence). Germline trimming cut 3 bases from V and 5 bases from J; bases unmatched to any gene: 3. This CDR3 reads CATSRRQGATGELFF. For the CDR3, the DNA is TGTGCCACCAGCAGGAGACAGGGGGCTACCGGGGAGCTGTTTTTT.

This clone was picked up a small number of times. The chain joins TRBV2 to TRBJ2-7; the D gene is possibly TRBD1 (6 bases). The CDR3 covers 12 residues. Germline V CDR1 and CDR2: SNHLY, FYNNEI. V lost 6 bases and J lost 2, with 8 bases in between. CDR3 amino acids: CASRDSAYEQYF. The DNA of the CDR3 is TGTGCCAGCAGGGACAGTGCCTACGAGCAGTACTTC.

This clone was observed a handful of times. The gene calls are TRBV5-1 and TRBJ1-1, with D hard to call. Germline-derived CDR1 and CDR2 are SGHRS and YFSETQ. CDR3 size: 15 residues. V was cut by 0 bases and J by 2 bases, with 11 bases left in between. In DNA form, the CDR3 reads TGCGCCAGCAGCTTGGACCCCTATCATAACACTGAAGCTTTCTTT. This sequence encodes CASSLDPYHNTEAFF.

The genes are TRBV18 and TRBJ1-2; D not resolved. The ends were cut back, 3 bases at V and 5 bases at J, with 16 bases in the middle. CDR3 length: 15 residues. Germline CDR1 KGHSH, CDR2 LQKENI. The CDR3 spells CASSPVAESGYGYTF. The CDR3 coding sequence is TGTGCCAGCTCACCCGTCGCGGAATCTGGGTATGGCTACACCTTC. The complete variable domain, with remaining parts taken from reference TRBV18 and TRBJ1-2, reads NAGVMQNPRHLVRRRGQEARLRCSPMKGHSHVYWYRQLPEEGLKFMVYLQKENIIDESGMPKERFSAEFPKEGPSILRIQQVVRGDSAAYFCASSPVAESGYGYTFGSGTRLTVV.

V is TRBV9 and J is TRBJ2-5, with D possibly TRBD1 on 6 matching bases. The J call may be in error: the DNA end matches TRBJ2-7 better. This CDR3 spans 14 amino acids. Germline-derived CDR1 and CDR2 are SGDLS and YYNGEE. The CDR3 region has the DNA TGTGCCAGCAGCTCAGGACAGAGGGGGTACGAGCAGTACTTC. This encodes CASSSGQRGYEQYF.

This rearrangement joins TRBV27 to TRBJ2-1, with 8 bases aligning to TRBD1. Germline V gene lookup returns CDR1 MNHEY and CDR2 SMNVEV (reference sequence). The trim removed 3 bases at V and 9 bases at J, leaving 10 bases unmatched. The CDR3 covers 15 residues. The CDR3 coding sequence is TGTGCCAGCAGTTTCGACGGGCAGGGGGCTGGTGAGCAGTTCTTC. Protein: CASSFDGQGAGEQFF.

This clone was seen more than once but under ten times. The rearrangement uses TRBV6-1 and TRBJ2-5; 7 bases map to TRBD2. CDR3 length equals 15 residues. In germline, CDR1 is MNHNS, CDR2 SASEGT. V shed 1 base and J 1 base; nucleotides not matched to a gene: 3. DNA of the CDR3: TGTGCCAGCAGTGAAGGGGGGGGTCCCCAAGAGACCCAGTACTTC. Translating it yields CASSEGGGPQETQYF.

This chain joins TRBV7-2 and TRBJ2-7; 7 nucleotides line up with TRBD1. This CDR3 comprises 14 residues. The V gene's germline CDR1 is SGHTA and CDR2 FQGNSA. After removal of 3 bases from V and 2 bases from J, the junction contained 4 bases not matched to a gene. CDR3 in amino acids: CASSFPGTAYEQYF. CDR3 sequence (DNA): TGTGCCAGCAGCTTTCCCGGGACAGCCTACGAGCAGTACTTC.

CDR3 residues: CASATGETQYF. The CDR3 DNA sequence: TGTGCCAGTGCAACTGGAGAGACCCAGTACTTC. The gene calls are TRBV19 and TRBJ2-5; D call uncertain. V was cut by 8 bases and J by 4 bases, with 8 bases left in between. The CDR3 is made up of 11 amino acids. In germline, CDR1 is LNHDA, CDR2 SQIVND (reference sequence).

This clone occurred many times. V and J are TRBV5-8 and TRBJ2-7, with TRBD1 as a possible D gene (6 bases). This CDR3 is 12 amino acids long. From germline, CDR1 is SGHTS and CDR2 YDEGEE. Deletions cut 7 bases from V and 2 bases from J, with 10 bases between. CDR3 coding DNA: TGTGCCAGCTTCCAGGGGACCTACGAGCAGTACTTC. It codes for CASFQGTYEQYF.

Comment on this clone: A read error may account for a junction end that differs from germline. In nucleotides, the CDR3 is TGTGCCAGTAGTCCCCGGACAGGGGGATACAATCAGCCCCAGAATTTT. It yields the protein CASSPRTGGYNQPQNF. The chain links TRBV19 to TRBJ1-5, with 10 positions matching TRBD1. The CDR3 totals 16 residues. Per germline, CDR1 LNHDA and CDR2 SQIVND (reference sequence).

The chain joins TRBV30 to TRBJ1-1; D unresolved. V lost 1 base, J lost 7 bases, and 13 bases lay in between. The CDR3 runs 13 residues. From germline, CDR1 is GTSNPN and CDR2 SVGIG (reference sequence). The chain's CDR3 is CAWSGLEALEAFF. CDR3 bases: TGTGCCTGGAGTGGCCTCGAGGCCCTTGAAGCTTTCTTT. Complete variable domain (other parts from reference TRBV30 and TRBJ1-1): SQTIHQWPATLVQPVGSPLSLECTVEGTSNPNLYWYRQAAGRGLQLLFYSVGIGQISSEVPQNLSASRPQDRQFILSSKKLLLSDSGFYLCAWSGLEALEAFFGQGTRLTVV.